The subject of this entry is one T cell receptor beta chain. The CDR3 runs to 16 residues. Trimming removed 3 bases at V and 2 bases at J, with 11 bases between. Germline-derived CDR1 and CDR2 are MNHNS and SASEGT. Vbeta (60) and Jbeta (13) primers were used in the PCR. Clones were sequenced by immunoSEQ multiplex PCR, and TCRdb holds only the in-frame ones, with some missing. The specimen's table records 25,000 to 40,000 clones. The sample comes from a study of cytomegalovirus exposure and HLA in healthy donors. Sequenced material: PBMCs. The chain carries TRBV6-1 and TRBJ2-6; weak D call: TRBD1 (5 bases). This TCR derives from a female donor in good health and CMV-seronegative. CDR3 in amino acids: CASSERQRPGANVLTF. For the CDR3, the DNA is TGTGCCAGCAGTGAGAGACAGAGGCCTGGGGCCAACGTCCTGACTTTC.